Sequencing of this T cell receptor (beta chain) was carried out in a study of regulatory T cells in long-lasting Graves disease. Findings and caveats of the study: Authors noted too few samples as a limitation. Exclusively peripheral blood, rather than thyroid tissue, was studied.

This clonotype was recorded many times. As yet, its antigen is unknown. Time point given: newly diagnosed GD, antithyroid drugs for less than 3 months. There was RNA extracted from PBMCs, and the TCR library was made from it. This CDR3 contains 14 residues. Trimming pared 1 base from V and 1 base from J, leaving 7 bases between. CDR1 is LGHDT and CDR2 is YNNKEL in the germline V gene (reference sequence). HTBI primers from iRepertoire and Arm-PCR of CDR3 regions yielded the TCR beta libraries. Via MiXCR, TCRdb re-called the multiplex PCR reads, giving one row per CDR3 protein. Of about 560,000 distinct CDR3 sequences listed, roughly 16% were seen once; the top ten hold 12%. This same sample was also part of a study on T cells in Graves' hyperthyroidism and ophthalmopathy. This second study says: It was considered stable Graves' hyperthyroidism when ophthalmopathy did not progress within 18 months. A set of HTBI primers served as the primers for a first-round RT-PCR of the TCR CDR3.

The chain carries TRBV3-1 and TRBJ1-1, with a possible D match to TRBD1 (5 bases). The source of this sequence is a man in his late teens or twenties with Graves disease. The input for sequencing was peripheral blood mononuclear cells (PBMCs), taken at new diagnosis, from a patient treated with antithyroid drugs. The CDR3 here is CASSQVGGNTEAFF. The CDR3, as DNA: TGTGCCAGCAGCCAAGTCGGGGGGAACACTGAAGCTTTCTTT.